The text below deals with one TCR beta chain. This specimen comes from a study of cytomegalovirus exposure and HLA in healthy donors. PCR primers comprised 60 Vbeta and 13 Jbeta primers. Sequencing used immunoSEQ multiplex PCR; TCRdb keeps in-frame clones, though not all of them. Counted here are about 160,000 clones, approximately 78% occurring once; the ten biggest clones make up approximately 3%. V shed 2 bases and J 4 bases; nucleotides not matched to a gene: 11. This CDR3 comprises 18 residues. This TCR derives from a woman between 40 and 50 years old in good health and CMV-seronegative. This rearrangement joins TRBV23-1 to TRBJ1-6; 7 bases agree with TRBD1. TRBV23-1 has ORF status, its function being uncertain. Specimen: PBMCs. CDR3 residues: CASSQHGGMGQYNSPLHF. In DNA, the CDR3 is TGCGCCAGCAGTCAACACGGAGGGATGGGACAGTATAATTCACCCCTCCACTTT.